The 27 T cell receptor beta chains reported below all come from one sample, sequenced in a study of T cells after posttransplantation cyclophosphamide. Control samples came 1 year after myeloablative marrow transplants with methotrexate plus calcineurin inhibitor. Profiling relied on immunoSEQ multiplex PCR, and the TCRdb table lists in-frame clones only, not all of them. Among roughly 21,000 clones, 70% to 90% were seen once, and the ten largest hold less than 2.5%. The sequencing here drew on PBMCs, taken around 53 weeks after allogeneic stem cell transplant with calcineurin inhibitor and methotrexate. The receptors shown here come from a female patient aged 30 to 40 who received an allogeneic stem cell transplant from an unrelated donor, was CMV-positive, and had acute and chronic GVHD. The graft donor may have contributed some T cells.

This chain joins TRBV10-3 and TRBJ2-5; 8 bases match TRBD1. CDR3 length: 14 residues. V lost 7 bases to trimming and J lost 5 bases; unmatched junction nucleotides: 9. Germline loops: CDR1 ENHRY, CDR2 SYGVKD. The CDR3 is CAINGQGGEETQYF. In DNA, the CDR3 is TGTGCCATCAACGGACAGGGTGGGGAGGAGACCCAGTACTTC.

J is TRBJ2-5 and V is TRBV7-9, with 13 positions matching TRBD2. The J call could be wrong; TRBJ2-7 is a better fit for the DNA end. This CDR3 comprises 15 residues. Looked up from germline, CDR1 is SEHNR and CDR2 is FQNEAQ (reference sequence). This chain's CDR3 is CASSGTSGNSYEQYF. CDR3 nucleotides: TGTGCCAGCAGTGGGACTAGCGGGAACTCCTACGAGCAGTACTTC.

The chain couples TRBV18 to TRBJ2-1; a weak D match, TRBD1 (6 bases). Germline CDR1 KGHSH, CDR2 LQKENI. This CDR3 spans 14 amino acids. The ends were cut back, 3 bases at V and 6 bases at J, with 12 bases in the middle. Here the CDR3 reads CASSPPPGVNEQFF. Written as DNA, the CDR3 is TGTGCCAGCTCACCGCCGCCAGGGGTCAATGAGCAGTTCTTC.

The chain carries TRBV7-9 and TRBJ2-1; D is possibly TRBD2 (6 bases). In germline, CDR1 is SEHNR, CDR2 FQNEAQ (reference sequence). Trimming removed 4 bases at V and 0 bases at J, with 13 bases between. The CDR3 has 16 residues. DNA for the CDR3: TGTGCCAGCAGCTCCTTAGCGGAGCTCTCCTACAATGAGCAGTTCTTC. Residues: CASSSLAELSYNEQFF.

This chain links TRBV10-3 with TRBJ2-1; no definite D call. This CDR3 comprises 14 residues. Trimming cost V 0 bases and J 8 bases, with 11 bases left between them. Germline V CDR1 and CDR2: ENHRY, SYGVKD. Written as DNA, the CDR3 is TGTGCCATCAGTGAGTCCGTGGGCGCTTATGAGCAGTTCTTC. Residues: CAISESVGAYEQFF.

The chain has TRBV28 and TRBJ2-1; TRBD1 matches at 10 bases. V shed 6 bases, J shed 1 base, and the junction held 12 bases outside the gene matches. Germline assignment: CDR1 MDHEN and CDR2 SYDVKM. This CDR3 has 18 amino acids. This CDR3 is CASRSRGTGEGSYNEQFF. The DNA for the CDR3 is TGTGCCAGCAGGTCCAGAGGGACAGGGGAGGGATCCTACAATGAGCAGTTCTTC.

The chain carries TRBV4-2 and TRBJ1-1, with D hard to call. In germline, CDR1 is LGHNA, CDR2 YNFKEQ. The CDR3 is 12 amino acids. V was trimmed by 1 base and J by 7 bases, leaving 7 bases between them. CDR3 sequence reads: CASSQGQVEAFF. The CDR3 region has the DNA TGTGCCAGCAGCCAAGGGCAGGTTGAAGCTTTCTTT.

CDR3: CASSLVVLANEQYF. The CDR3 nucleotides are TGTGCCAGCAGCTTAGTGGTACTAGCCAACGAGCAGTACTTC. The gene calls are TRBV7-2 and TRBJ2-7; a weak D match, TRBD2 (6 bases). Germline V gives CDR1 SGHTA, CDR2 FQGNSA. Trimming took 1 base from V and 5 from J, leaving 12 bases between them. This CDR3 is 14 amino acids long. Complete variable domain (other parts from reference TRBV7-2 and TRBJ2-7): GAGVSQSPSNKVTEKGKDVELRCDPISGHTALYWYRQSLGQGLEFLIYFQGNSAPDKSGLPSDRFSAERTGGSVSTLTIQRTQQEDSAVYLCASSLVVLANEQYFGPGTRLTVT.

CDR3 in amino acids: CSVAGTGVGELFF. The CDR3, as DNA: TGCAGCGTTGCTGGGACAGGGGTCGGGGAGCTGTTTTTT. This rearrangement joins TRBV29-1 to TRBJ2-2, with 10 nucleotides matching TRBD1. The ends lost 4 bases at V and 7 bases at J; junction bases unmatched: 3. Germline V lookup: CDR1 SQVTM, CDR2 ANQGSEA. The CDR3 contains 13 residues.

With regard to this clone: A read error may produce the germline difference seen at one junction end. The chain has TRBV5-3 and TRBJ2-2; a possible D gene is TRBD1 (5 bases). TRBV5-3 is given ORF status, its function remaining uncertain. CDR3 length: 13 residues. CDR3 coding DNA: TGTGCCAGCAGCTTCCAGGGAAGCGGGGAGCTGTTTTTT. It is translated as CASSFQGSGELFF.

This clone was found once. The gene calls are TRBV4-1 and TRBJ2-3; D might be TRBD2 (5 bases). Trimming removed 6 bases at V and 2 bases at J, with 12 bases between. The CDR3 spans 14 residues. CDR1 and CDR2 from the germline V gene are MGHRA and YSYEKL. In nucleotides, the CDR3 is TGCGCCAGCAGGTTTGGGGAGCCCACAGATACGCAGTATTTT. As protein: CASRFGEPTDTQYF.

V is TRBV10-1 and J is TRBJ2-1; TRBD2 aligns across 9 bases. The length of the CDR3 is 15 residues. The V gene end was trimmed by 3 bases and the J gene end by 12 bases; junction bases not matched to a gene: 12. Germline lookup yields CDR1 WNHNN and CDR2 SYGVQD (reference sequence). As DNA, the CDR3 is TGCGCCAGCAGTGATGCGGGGGGGAAGAGTAAGGTGCAGTTCTTC. It specifies CASSDAGGKSKVQFF.

The chain uses TRBV27 and TRBJ1-6; the D gene is possibly TRBD1 (6 bases). Trimming stripped 5 bases from V and 4 bases from J, with 15 bases between. This CDR3 is 16 amino acids long. Per germline, CDR1 MNHEY and CDR2 SMNVEV (reference sequence). CDR3: CASSDLGGAYNSPLHF. CDR3 sequence (DNA): TGTGCCAGCAGTGACCTGGGGGGGGCTTATAATTCACCCCTCCACTTT.

In this sample, this clone turned up a few times. This chain uses TRBV5-5 with TRBJ1-5; D might be TRBD1 (6 bases). This CDR3 region has 16 residues. V lost 2 bases and J lost 0, with 12 bases in between. Germline V gene data show CDR1 as SGHKS and CDR2 as YYEKEE (reference sequence). The CDR3 sequence: CASSFGTPYSNQPQHF. The CDR3 DNA sequence: TGTGCCAGCAGCTTCGGGACACCCTATAGCAATCAGCCCCAGCATTTT.

The rearrangement links TRBV6-5 to TRBJ1-1, with 7 bases lining up with TRBD1. Germline V lookup: CDR1 MNHEY, CDR2 SVGAGI. This CDR3 comprises 11 residues. The trim removed 7 bases at V and 7 bases at J, leaving 3 bases unmatched. The CDR3 DNA sequence: TGTGCCAGCACGAACAGGGGTGAAGCTTTCTTT. It specifies CASTNRGEAFF.

The chain carries TRBV27 and TRBJ1-2, with 7 bases aligning to TRBD1. The V gene end was trimmed by 7 bases and the J gene end by 3 bases; junction bases not matched to a gene: 5. Germline CDR1 MNHEY, CDR2 SMNVEV (reference sequence). The CDR3 has 13 residues. This CDR3 reads CASIWTGDYGYTF. The CDR3 region has the DNA TGTGCCAGCATTTGGACAGGAGACTATGGCTACACCTTC.

The V gene is TRBV7-8, the J gene TRBJ1-5; D uncertain. Trimming removed 4 bases at V and 5 bases at J, with 6 bases between. Germline CDR1 SGHVS, CDR2 FQNEAQ. The CDR3 totals 12 residues. In DNA form, the CDR3 reads TGTGCCAGCAGCTATCCCTATCAGCCCCAGCATTTT. This codes for CASSYPYQPQHF.

The chain carries TRBV19 and TRBJ2-5, with 7 bases that match TRBD1. Germline V CDR1 and CDR2: LNHDA, SQIVND (reference sequence). This CDR3 comprises 14 residues. Trimming took 3 bases from V and 1 from J; bases not matched to a gene: 2. CDR3 coding DNA: TGTGCCAGTAGTATGGGACAGACCCAAGAGACCCAGTACTTC. Protein product: CASSMGQTQETQYF. The full variable domain, with the rest looked up from reference TRBV19 and TRBJ2-5, is DGGITQSPKYLFRKEGQNVTLSCEQNLNHDAMYWYRQDPGQGLRLIYYSQIVNDFQKGDIAEGYSVSREKKESFPLTVTSAQKNPTAFYLCASSMGQTQETQYFGPGTRLLVL.

Here the CDR3 reads CAPKGVNTEAFF. The CDR3 coding sequence is TGTGCCCCCAAAGGGGTGAACACTGAAGCTTTCTTT. The chain combines TRBV27 with TRBJ1-1; tentatively, D is TRBD1 (5 bases). V lost 11 bases to trimming and J lost 0 bases, with 10 bases between them. Per germline, CDR1 MNHEY and CDR2 SMNVEV (reference sequence). There are 12 residues in the CDR3.

This chain connects TRBV4-3 to TRBJ2-7; 8 bases are shared with TRBD1. There are 15 residues in the CDR3. J was trimmed by 2 bases and V by 4 bases; bases with no gene match: 7. CDR1 is LGHNA and CDR2 is YSLEER in the germline V gene. CDR3: CASSLEGQVPYEQYF. In DNA form, the CDR3 reads TGCGCCAGCAGCCTAGAGGGACAGGTTCCCTACGAGCAGTACTTC.

This chain uses TRBV30 with TRBJ2-1; maybe TRBD1 (6 bases). This CDR3 spans 12 amino acids. The germline gives CDR1 GTSNPN, CDR2 SVGIG (reference sequence). The V and J ends lost 5 bases and 9 bases respectively, with 14 bases between them. The CDR3 here is CAWHWGQGEQFF. In DNA form, the CDR3 reads TGTGCCTGGCATTGGGGGCAGGGTGAGCAGTTCTTC.

The chain has TRBV12-1 and TRBJ2-1; the table names TRBD1, a call not compared with the DNA. TRBV12-1 counts as a pseudogene. The CDR3 consists of 16 residues. DNA of the CDR3: TGTGCCAGCAGCTTCGAACAGGGGAGCTCCTACAATGAGCAGTTCTTC. Its protein is CASSFEQGSSYNEQFF.

V usage is TRBV14 and J usage is TRBJ1-3; D is unresolved. V lost 0 bases and J lost 8, with 5 bases in between. CDR1 SGHDN and CDR2 FVKESK come from the germline V gene. The CDR3 is made up of 12 amino acids. The CDR3 region has the DNA TGTGCCAGCAGCCAAGATCCTTACACCATATATTTT. This gives the protein CASSQDPYTIYF. Full variable domain (rest looked up from reference TRBV14 and TRBJ1-3): EAGVTQFPSHSVIEKGQTVTLRCDPISGHDNLYWYRRVMGKEIKFLLHFVKESKQDESGMPNNRFLAERTGGTYSTLKVQPAELEDSGVYFCASSQDPYTIYFGEGSWLTVV.

As concerns this clone: In the same sample, other DNA sequences code for this CDR3. The chain couples TRBV4-1 to TRBJ1-2, with a possible D match to TRBD1 (5 bases). CDR1 is MGHRA and CDR2 is YSYEKL in the germline V gene. This CDR3 is built from 15 residues. Trimming took off 0 bases at V and 4 bases at J, with 12 bases between the two ends. The CDR3 DNA is TGCGCCAGCAGCCAAGAAAGGGGTAGGGGCTATGGCTACACCTTC. Protein sequence: CASSQERGRGYGYTF.

This chain joins TRBV6-5 and TRBJ2-5; D gene unclear. Germline assignment: CDR1 MNHEY and CDR2 SVGAGI. Trimming took 5 bases from V and 13 from J, leaving 11 bases between them. The CDR3 totals 10 residues. The CDR3 loop is CASSEALRYF. The CDR3 DNA reads as TGTGCCAGCAGTGAAGCGCTTCGGTACTTC.

The table lists this clone with a few counts. The genes are TRBV7-9 and TRBJ1-4; maybe TRBD1 (6 bases). Germline V lookup: CDR1 SEHNR, CDR2 FQNEAQ (reference sequence). This CDR3 comprises 14 residues. V was trimmed by 1 base and J by 8 bases, leaving 11 bases between them. CDR3 residues: CASSLVGTSEKLFF. Here the CDR3 DNA reads TGTGCCAGCAGCTTAGTAGGGACATCAGAAAAACTGTTTTTT.

The chain employs TRBV27 and TRBJ2-7, with D maybe TRBD1 (6 bases). V dropped 3 bases and J dropped 2 bases, with 11 bases sitting between them. Germline-derived CDR1 and CDR2 are MNHEY and SMNVEV (reference sequence). This CDR3 spans 14 amino acids. In nucleotides, the CDR3 is TGTGCCAGCAGTTTCGGAACAGGGACCTACGAGCAGTACTTC. Protein: CASSFGTGTYEQYF.